These 27 T cell receptor beta chains were all obtained from the same sample, sequenced in a study of blood T cell repertoires in COVID-19. Some clones are missing from TCRdb's copy, which holds only in-frame ones; the method was immunoSEQ multiplex PCR. The repertoire includes more than 90,000 clones, around 87% of them detected once, and roughly 10% sits in the top ten. The sample comprised peripheral blood. All receptors come from a woman aged 25-40 years with acute or convalescent COVID-19.

In its sample, this clone was seen a few times. The rearrangement uses TRBV29-1 and TRBJ1-1; possibly TRBD1 for D (5 bases). There are 14 residues in the CDR3. The V end was cut by 3 bases, the J end by 1 base, with 12 bases between. In germline, CDR1 is SQVTM, CDR2 ANQGSEA. The CDR3 sequence: CSVDAGSTNTEAFF. As DNA, the CDR3 is TGCAGCGTTGACGCAGGGTCGACGAACACTGAAGCTTTCTTT.

The chain is built from TRBV5-6 and TRBJ2-3; D not certain. Per germline, CDR1 SGHDT and CDR2 YYEEEE. Trimming took off 0 bases at V and 4 bases at J, with 9 bases between the two ends. This CDR3 spans 14 amino acids. CDR3 DNA sequence: TGTGCCAGCAGCTTGGGTTTAGATGCAGATACGCAGTATTTT. Translated, it gives CASSLGLDADTQYF.

In its sample, this clone was seen once. The chain recombines TRBV7-3 with TRBJ1-2; 7 nucleotides agree with TRBD1. The CDR3 covers 13 residues. Germline-derived CDR1 and CDR2 are SGHTA and FQGTGA. With V trimmed by 4 bases and J by 4 bases, 3 bases remained unmatched. The CDR3 DNA is TGTGCCAGCAGCTCCCCAGGGGGCTATGGCTACACCTTC. Its protein is CASSSPGGYGYTF. The whole variable domain, filled in from reference TRBV7-3 and TRBJ1-2, reads GAGVSQTPSNKVTEKGKYVELRCDPISGHTALYWYRQSLGQGPEFLIYFQGTGAADDSGLPNDRFFAVRPEGSVSTLKIQRTERGDSAVYLCASSSPGGYGYTFGSGTRLTVV.

J is TRBJ1-1 and V is TRBV3-1 (or the pseudogene TRBV3-2), with 7 nucleotides matching TRBD1. The CDR3 spans 15 residues. Germline V lookup: CDR1 LGHDT, CDR2 YNNKEL (reference sequence). Trimming at V came to 5 bases and at J to 0 bases, leaving 6 bases not matched to a gene. CDR3 sequence reads: CASSFRDRMNTEAFF. CDR3 DNA sequence: TGTGCCAGCAGCTTCCGGGACAGAATGAACACTGAAGCTTTCTTT.

V gene TRBV19 combines with J gene TRBJ1-1, with no clear D. Trimming stripped 7 bases from V and 1 base from J, with 10 bases between. CDR3 length equals 13 residues. The germline V gene has CDR1 LNHDA and CDR2 SQIVND (reference sequence). The CDR3 nucleotides read TGTGCCAGTATCCCACACCGGAACACTGAAGCTTTCTTT. It translates to CASIPHRNTEAFF.

This clone was seen only once. This chain uses TRBV19 with TRBJ2-1; possibly TRBD2 for D (6 bases). V was shortened by 1 base and J by 4 bases, with 11 bases between the two germline ends. Germline CDR1 and CDR2: LNHDA and SQIVND (reference sequence). This CDR3 contains 15 residues. Written as DNA, the CDR3 is TGTGCCAGTAGTATAGGGCCGGGGGAGTACAATGAGCAGTTCTTC. Residues: CASSIGPGEYNEQFF. Looking up the rest from reference TRBV19 and TRBJ2-1 gives the full variable domain: DGGITQSPKYLFRKEGQNVTLSCEQNLNHDAMYWYRQDPGQGLRLIYYSQIVNDFQKGDIAEGYSVSREKKESFPLTVTSAQKNPTAFYLCASSIGPGEYNEQFFGPGTRLTVL.

The rearrangement links TRBV2 to TRBJ2-1, with a possible D match to TRBD2 (6 bases). Deletions cut 3 bases from V and 3 bases from J, with 27 bases between. The germline CDR1 and CDR2 sequences are SNHLY and FYNNEI. The CDR3 runs 20 residues. The CDR3: CASSERRDSILKKYYNEQFF. CDR3 nucleotide sequence: TGTGCCAGCAGTGAGCGTAGGGACTCAATTCTAAAAAAATACTACAATGAGCAGTTCTTC.

In this sample, this clone turned up a few times. The rearrangement links TRBV30 to TRBJ1-5; the match to TRBD1 covers 7 bases. This CDR3 contains 15 residues. The V gene end was trimmed by 2 bases and the J gene end by 3 bases; junction bases not matched to a gene: 7. Germline loops: CDR1 GTSNPN, CDR2 SVGIG (reference sequence). CDR3 DNA: TGTGCCTGGAGTAGGCCAGACAGGGACAATCAGCCCCAGCATTTT. This codes for CAWSRPDRDNQPQHF.

The chain joins TRBV30 to TRBJ1-1; TRBD1 might be the D (6 bases). Trimming shortened V by 4 bases and J by 1 base, and 13 bases separated the two germline ends. CDR1 is GTSNPN, CDR2 SVGIG, per germline (reference sequence). The CDR3 is made up of 14 amino acids. As DNA, the CDR3 is TGTGCCTGGACAACAGGGAGGGGGAACACTGAAGCTTTCTTT. Its protein product is CAWTTGRGNTEAFF. The entire variable domain, with the rest obtained from reference TRBV30 and TRBJ1-1, is as follows: SQTIHQWPATLVQPVGSPLSLECTVEGTSNPNLYWYRQAAGRGLQLLFYSVGIGQISSEVPQNLSASRPQDRQFILSSKKLLLSDSGFYLCAWTTGRGNTEAFFGQGTRLTVV.

This clone turned up a few times. In DNA form, the CDR3 reads TGTGCCAGCAGCCAACTTTCGATCTCGGGCACTGAAGCTTTCTTT. Its translation is CASSQLSISGTEAFF. The chain employs TRBV3-1 (or the pseudogene TRBV3-2) and TRBJ1-1; no clear D. V lost 2 bases and J 4 bases, leaving 14 bases between the germline ends. The CDR3 extends over 15 amino acids. The germline CDR1 and CDR2 sequences are LGHDT and YNNKEL (reference sequence).

This clone is a singleton in its sample. The genes are TRBV2 and TRBJ1-2; unclear D gene. The CDR3 spans 15 residues. The V gene's germline CDR1 is SNHLY and CDR2 FYNNEI. The V end was cut by 7 bases, the J end by 4 bases, with 19 bases between. CDR3: CASTLSRNGGYGYTF. In DNA, the CDR3 is TGTGCCAGCACCCTAAGCCGGAACGGAGGCTATGGCTACACCTTC.

This sequence joins TRBV10-3 and TRBJ2-7; 8 bases agree with TRBD2. Trimming removed 0 bases from V and 2 bases from J; junction bases left unmatched: 3. The V gene's germline CDR1 is ENHRY and CDR2 SYGVKD. The CDR3 is 15 amino acids. The CDR3 nucleotides are TGTGCCATCAGTGAGTCCGGGGGGGGGACCTACGAGCAGTACTTC. Protein product: CAISESGGGTYEQYF.

The gene calls are TRBV18 and TRBJ1-2; 9 bases line up with TRBD1. V lost 3 bases to trimming and J lost 8 bases; unmatched junction nucleotides: 7. The CDR3 contains 14 residues. The V gene's germline CDR1 is KGHSH and CDR2 LQKENI. CDR3 protein: CASSPGTGPGGYTF. The CDR3 DNA follows: TGTGCCAGCTCACCTGGGACAGGGCCAGGGGGCTACACCTTC.

The CDR3 region is CASSLGAGEPHSPLHF. CDR3 coding DNA: TGCGCCAGCAGCTTGGGGGCGGGAGAACCCCATTCACCCCTCCACTTT. The gene calls are TRBV5-1 and TRBJ1-6; D ambiguous. Germline lookup yields CDR1 SGHRS and CDR2 YFSETQ. Trimming stripped 0 bases from V and 8 bases from J, with 15 bases between. The CDR3 has 16 residues.

The rearrangement links TRBV12-3 or TRBV12-4 to TRBJ2-2, with TRBD1 as a possible D gene (5 bases). Trimming removed 3 bases from V and 7 bases from J, with 6 bases in between. The CDR3 totals 12 residues. CDR3 sequence reads: CASSFRGGELFF. In DNA, the CDR3 is TGTGCCAGCAGTTTTAGGGGCGGGGAGCTGTTTTTT.

The chain recombines TRBV6-5 with TRBJ1-1; D perhaps matches TRBD1 (6 bases). V shed 5 bases and J shed 4 bases, with 14 bases lying between them. CDR1 and CDR2 from the germline V gene are MNHEY and SVGAGI. This CDR3 spans 14 amino acids. CDR3: CASSPTGHGTEAFF. Here the CDR3 DNA reads TGTGCCAGCAGTCCTACAGGGCACGGCACTGAAGCTTTCTTT.

The chain couples TRBV19 to TRBJ2-2; 7 nucleotides align to TRBD1. The germline V gene encodes CDR1 LNHDA and CDR2 SQIVND (reference sequence). The CDR3 extends over 15 amino acids. J gave up 3 bases and V 9 bases, and 10 bases lay outside the gene matches. The CDR3: CASLTGVSDTGELFF. In DNA, the CDR3 is TGTGCCAGCCTAACAGGGGTTTCGGACACCGGGGAGCTGTTTTTT.

This chain joins TRBV30 and TRBJ2-3; possibly TRBD2 for D (5 bases). Trimming took 3 bases from V and 5 from J, leaving 9 bases between them. The germline V gene encodes CDR1 GTSNPN and CDR2 SVGIG (reference sequence). This CDR3 comprises 12 residues. The chain's CDR3 is CAWRVGRDTQYF. CDR3 bases: TGTGCCTGGAGGGTAGGGAGAGATACGCAGTATTTT.

This chain links TRBV3-1 (or the pseudogene TRBV3-2) with TRBJ2-3; 8 bases align to TRBD2. The trim removed 4 bases at V and 8 bases at J, leaving 11 bases unmatched. In germline, CDR1 is LGHDT, CDR2 YNNKEL (reference sequence). This CDR3 is built from 15 residues. Here the CDR3 DNA reads TGTGCCAGCAGCCCCACTAGCGGAACGGGGGGTACGCAGTATTTT. The encoded protein is CASSPTSGTGGTQYF.

This clone was found once. The chain recombines TRBV2 with TRBJ2-1, with 10 positions matching TRBD2. Germline V CDR1 and CDR2: SNHLY, FYNNEI. J gave up 5 bases and V 10 bases, and 5 bases lay outside the gene matches. The CDR3 has 13 residues. The CDR3 DNA is TGTGCCACCCAGCGGGGGGGGAACAATGAGCAGTTCTTC. It translates to CATQRGGNNEQFF. Looking up the rest from reference TRBV2 and TRBJ2-1 gives the full variable domain: EPEVTQTPSHQVTQMGQEVILRCVPISNHLYFYWYRQILGQKVEFLVSFYNNEISEKSEIFDDQFSVERPDGSNFTLKIRSTKLEDSAMYFCATQRGGNNEQFFGPGTRLTVL.

The chain carries TRBV28 and TRBJ1-2; D is ambiguous. This CDR3 comprises 14 residues. V gave up 6 bases and J gave up 4 bases, with 15 bases separating them. Looked up from germline, CDR1 is MDHEN and CDR2 is SYDVKM. The CDR3 here is CASRSRSGFYGYTF. DNA of the CDR3: TGTGCCAGCAGGTCAAGATCGGGGTTCTATGGCTACACCTTC.

The rearrangement links TRBV7-3 to TRBJ2-7; D perhaps matches TRBD1 (5 bases). Trimming cost V 3 bases and J 5 bases, with 17 bases left between them. The CDR3 length is 15 residues. Germline V gene data show CDR1 as SGHTA and CDR2 as FQGTGA. CDR3 region: CASSLSRASMNEQYF. CDR3 DNA sequence: TGTGCCAGCAGCTTGAGCAGGGCTTCGATGAACGAGCAGTACTTC.

The chain uses TRBV18 and TRBJ2-7; no reliable D call. Trimming cost V 6 bases and J 5 bases, with 20 bases left between them. CDR1 is KGHSH and CDR2 is LQKENI in the germline V gene. This CDR3 contains 15 residues. CDR3 DNA sequence: TGTGCCAGCTCCCCTACCGCCTTCGGGTCCGACGAGCAGTACTTC. This gives the protein CASSPTAFGSDEQYF.

The gene calls are TRBV7-9 and TRBJ2-7; TRBD1 is a possible D gene (5 bases). The CDR3 has 13 residues. Germline V gene data show CDR1 as SEHNR and CDR2 as FQNEAQ (reference sequence). V was cut by 5 bases and J by 3 bases, with 11 bases left in between. The CDR3 DNA sequence: TGTGCCAGCAGCCCCCCAGGGTTCTACGAGCAGTACTTC. It codes for CASSPPGFYEQYF.

The genes are TRBV5-4 and TRBJ2-1; 13 nucleotides agree with TRBD2. The CDR3 is 15 amino acids. J was trimmed by 6 bases and V by 4 bases; bases with no gene match: 4. Germline CDR1 reads SGHNT; CDR2 reads YYREEE (reference sequence). This CDR3 reads CASSPTSGGANEQFF. CDR3 DNA: TGTGCCAGCAGCCCTACTAGCGGGGGGGCCAATGAGCAGTTCTTC.

The rearrangement uses TRBV20-1 and TRBJ2-7; a weak D match, TRBD1 (5 bases). Germline V CDR1 and CDR2: DFQATT, SNEGSKA (reference sequence). The CDR3 runs to 11 residues. Between the trimmed V and J ends, which lost 5 bases and 0 bases, there was a span of 5 bases. The CDR3 reads CSAGHSYEQYF. The CDR3 DNA sequence: TGCAGTGCTGGACACTCCTACGAGCAGTACTTC.

This clone occurred once. The chain recombines TRBV19 with TRBJ2-7; TRBD1 matches at 7 bases. The trim removed 4 bases at V and 2 bases at J, leaving 14 bases unmatched. The V gene's germline CDR1 is LNHDA and CDR2 SQIVND (reference sequence). The CDR3 loop spans 17 amino acids. CDR3 loop: CASSNRAGTAKPYEQYF. The CDR3 DNA follows: TGTGCCAGTAGTAATCGTGCAGGGACAGCCAAGCCCTACGAGCAGTACTTC.